A selection of T cell receptor beta chains follows, all from one sample in a study of blood T cell repertoires in COVID-19. Clones were read by immunoSEQ multiplex PCR, and TCRdb kept only the in-frame ones, dropping some. The sample has 250,000 or so clones; roughly 87% are singletons. Source material: PBMCs or T cells enriched from blood (not recorded which). These receptors originate from a man aged 30-40 years who had recovered from COVID-19. The CDR3 runs from the conserved cysteine through the conserved F or W. The order of the fields is J gene, clone size, V gene, CDR3 length, D gene, CDR3 DNA, CDR3 protein. D genes are given only for firm matches. Size is stated for part of the rows, as once, few or many counts, or as a class when the clone is expanded.

>TRBJ2-7|-|TRBV3-1/TRBV3-2|16|TRBD1
TGTGCCAGCAGGCGCACGACCGGGACAGCCTCCTACGAGCAGTACTTC
CASRRTTGTASYEQYF
>TRBJ2-2|-|TRBV6-4|14|-
TGTGCCAGCAGTGACTCAGGGGGCACCGGGGAGCTGTTTTTT
CASSDSGGTGELFF
>TRBJ2-1|few|TRBV11-2|17|TRBD1
TGTGCCAGCAGCTTGAGGGACAGCGCGACCGCTGCACATGAGCAGTTCTTC
CASSLRDSATAAHEQFF
>TRBJ1-5|-|TRBV19|14|-
TGTGCCAGTAGTGCCGACCGGGATCATCAGCCCCAGCATTTT
CASSADRDHQPQHF
>TRBJ1-2|once|TRBV30|14|-
TGTGCCTGGGTTCGGCGGGGCGCTAACTATGGCTACACCTTC
CAWVRRGANYGYTF
>TRBJ2-2|-|TRBV7-7|15|-
TGTGCCAGCAGCCAGTCAGGGTCGGACACCGGGGAGCTGTTTTTT
CASSQSGSDTGELFF
>TRBJ1-2|-|TRBV6-4|15|-
TGTGCCAGCAGTGAATCCGGGAATACTAACTATGGCTACACCTTC
CASSESGNTNYGYTF
>TRBJ1-2|-|TRBV10-3|15|-
TGTGCCATCAGTGAGTTCGACAGCCCAACTCGGGGCTACACCTTC
CAISEFDSPTRGYTF
>TRBJ1-2|-|TRBV27|13|-
TGTGCCAGCAGTCCCTACCTCGGACATTACTACACCTTC
CASSPYLGHYYTF
>TRBJ2-7|once|TRBV11-2|14|-
TGTGCCAGCAGCTTCTTAGGCAGGGTAAGGGAGCAGTACTTC
CASSFLGRVREQYF
>TRBJ2-3|few|TRBV19|18|TRBD2
TGTGCCAGCGCACGCACGGGGGGTACTGAGCGGAGCACAGATACGCAGTATTTT
CASARTGGTERSTDTQYF
>TRBJ2-2|-|TRBV5-1|15|TRBD2
TGCGCCAGCGGGACTAGCGGGACCAACACCGGGGAGCTGTTTTTT
CASGTSGTNTGELFF
>TRBJ1-2|-|TRBV4-2|16|TRBD1
TGTGCCAGCAGCCAAGAGGGACAGGGAGCTAACTATGGCTACACCTTC
CASSQEGQGANYGYTF
>TRBJ1-1|-|TRBV14|12|-
TGTGCCAGCAGCCAGGACAGTCCTGAAGCTTTCTTT
CASSQDSPEAFF
>TRBJ1-4|-|TRBV6-5|14|TRBD1
TGTGCCAGCAGCCCCGGGACAGCAAATGAAAAACTGTTTTTT
CASSPGTANEKLFF
>TRBJ1-4|-|TRBV5-6|17|TRBD1
TGTGCCAGCAGCCCTTCTCGTCGACAGGGTGTAGGCGAAAAACTGTTTTTT
CASSPSRRQGVGEKLFF
>TRBJ1-5|once|TRBV7-2|15|TRBD1
TGTGCCAGCAGCCAGGACAGGGACAGCGTTCAGCCCCAGCATTTT
CASSQDRDSVQPQHF
>TRBJ1-2|-|TRBV28|14|-
TGTGCCAGCAGTCCCGGGACTGCGAACTATGGCTACACCTTC
CASSPGTANYGYTF
>TRBJ1-5|-|TRBV28|15|-
TGTGCCAGCAGGGATGGGGGGGGGAGGCCTCAGCCCCAGCATTTT
CASRDGGGRPQPQHF
>TRBJ1-1|-|TRBV7-2|14|-
TGTGCCAGCAGCCCCAGGCAGGCGAGCACTGAAGCTTTCTTT
CASSPRQASTEAFF
>TRBJ1-4|once|TRBV27|15|TRBD1
TGTGCCAGCAGACCCGTTGACAGGGTTAATGAAAAACTGTTTTTT
CASRPVDRVNEKLFF
>TRBJ2-3|-|TRBV2|15|TRBD2
TGTGCCAGCAGGGGACTAGCGGAACCAGGGGATACGCAGTATTTT
CASRGLAEPGDTQYF
>TRBJ2-7|once|TRBV30|13|-
TGTGCCTGGAGACCCCGACAACTCGTCGGGCAGTACTTC
CAWRPRQLVGQYF
>TRBJ2-3|-|TRBV7-9|13|-
TGTGCCAGCAGCCCCCGGAGTTCAGATACGCAGTATTTT
CASSPRSSDTQYF